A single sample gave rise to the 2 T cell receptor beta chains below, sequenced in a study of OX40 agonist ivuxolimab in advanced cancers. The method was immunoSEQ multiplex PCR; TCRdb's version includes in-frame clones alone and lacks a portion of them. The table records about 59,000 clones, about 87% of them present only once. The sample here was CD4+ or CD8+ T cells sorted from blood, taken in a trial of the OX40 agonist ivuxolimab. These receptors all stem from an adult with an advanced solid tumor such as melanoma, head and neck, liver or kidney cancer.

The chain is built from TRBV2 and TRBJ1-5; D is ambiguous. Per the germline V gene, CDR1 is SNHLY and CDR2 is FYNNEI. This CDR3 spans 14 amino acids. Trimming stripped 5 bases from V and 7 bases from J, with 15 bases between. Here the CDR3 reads CASSLLVAEQPQHF. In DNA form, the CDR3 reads TGTGCCAGCAGTCTTTTGGTCGCGGAGCAGCCCCAGCATTTT. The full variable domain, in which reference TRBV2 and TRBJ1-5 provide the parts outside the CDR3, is EPEVTQTPSHQVTQMGQEVILRCVPISNHLYFYWYRQILGQKVEFLVSFYNNEISEKSEIFDDQFSVERPDGSNFTLKIRSTKLEDSAMYFCASSLLVAEQPQHFGDGTRLSIL.

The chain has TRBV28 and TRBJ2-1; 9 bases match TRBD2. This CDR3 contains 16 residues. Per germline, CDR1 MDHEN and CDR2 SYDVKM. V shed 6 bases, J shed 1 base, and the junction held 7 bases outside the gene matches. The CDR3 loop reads CASSLTTSGSYNEQFF. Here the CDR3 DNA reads TGTGCCAGCAGCCTAACGACTAGCGGTTCCTACAATGAGCAGTTCTTC. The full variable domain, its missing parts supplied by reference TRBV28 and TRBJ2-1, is DVKVTQSSRYLVKRTGEKVFLECVQDMDHENMFWYRQDPGLGLRLIYFSYDVKMKEKGDIPEGYSVSREKKERFSLILESASTNQTSMYLCASSLTTSGSYNEQFFGPGTRLTVL.